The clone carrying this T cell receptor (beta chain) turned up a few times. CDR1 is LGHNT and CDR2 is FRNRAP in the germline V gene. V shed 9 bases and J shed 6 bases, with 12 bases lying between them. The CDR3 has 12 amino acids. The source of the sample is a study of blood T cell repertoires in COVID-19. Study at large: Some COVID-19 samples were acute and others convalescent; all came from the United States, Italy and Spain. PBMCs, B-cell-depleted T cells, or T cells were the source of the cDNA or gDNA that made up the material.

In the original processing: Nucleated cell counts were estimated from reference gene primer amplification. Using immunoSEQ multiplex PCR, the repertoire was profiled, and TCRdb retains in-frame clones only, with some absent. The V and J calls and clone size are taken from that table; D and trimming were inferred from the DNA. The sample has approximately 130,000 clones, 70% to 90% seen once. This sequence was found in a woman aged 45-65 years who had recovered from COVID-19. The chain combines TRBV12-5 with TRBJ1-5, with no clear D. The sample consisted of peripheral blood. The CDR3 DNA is TGTGCTAGCTCGGGTTTTACTCAGCCCCAGCATTTT. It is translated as CASSGFTQPQHF.